The text below deals with one T cell receptor (beta chain). Its antigen is unidentified. The record originates from a study of T cells in tuberculosis. Repertoires were generated with immunoSEQ multiplex PCR, while TCRdb's copy carries only in-frame clones and drops some. The sample contains some 30,000 clones, 87% of which appear only once. Germline trimming cut 5 bases from V and 1 base from J; bases unmatched to any gene: 4. CDR3 length: 15 residues. Per the germline V gene, CDR1 is SGHTA and CDR2 is FQGNSA. Study conclusions and caveats: Shorter CDR3-alpha in active tuberculosis partly drove smaller distances.

As to time point: new active TB diagnosis, blood taken before or within 7 days of starting treatment. Unsorted cryopreserved PBMC were sequenced, averaging around 100,000 T cells per clinical donor. The sequence was collected from an adult with tuberculosis. The sequenced sample was PBMCs, obtained at tuberculosis diagnosis. The rearrangement uses TRBV7-2 and TRBJ2-3, with 9 bases matching TRBD2. The CDR3 sequence: CASSPQRGGTDTQYF. The CDR3 region has the DNA TGTGCCAGCAGCCCACAGCGGGGGGGCACAGATACGCAGTATTTT. Supplemented by reference TRBV7-2 and TRBJ2-3, the full variable domain reads GAGVSQSPSNKVTEKGKDVELRCDPISGHTALYWYRQSLGQGLEFLIYFQGNSAPDKSGLPSDRFSAERTGGSVSTLTIQRTQQEDSAVYLCASSPQRGGTDTQYFGPGTRLTVL.